The 14 T cell receptor beta chains below were found in one sample sequenced in a study of blood T cells in healthy people across ages. The use of a sample-barcoded 5' primer and a J-beta primer mix characterized a second PCR of about 7 to 12 cycles. TCRdb fed the 5' RACE reads into MiXCR, producing one record per CDR3 protein. The sample records hundreds of thousands of distinct CDR3 sequences, approximately 67% being singletons. Sample: blood. The receptors here all came from a young man in good health.

This clonotype has a single count. The CDR3 DNA sequence: TGTGCCAGCAGTCCCGACCTGAACTACGAGCAGTACTTC. Translation: CASSPDLNYEQYF. This chain uses TRBV27 with TRBJ2-7; D remains unclear. The length of the CDR3 is 13 residues. V was trimmed by 5 bases and J by 3 bases, leaving 11 bases between them. The germline CDR1 and CDR2 sequences are MNHEY and SMNVEV (reference sequence).

This chain joins TRBV4-3 and TRBJ2-3; 10 bases align to TRBD2. CDR1 is LGHNA, CDR2 YSLEER, per germline. CDR3 length equals 17 residues. V dropped 3 bases and J dropped 0; count of bases not matched to a gene: 6. The CDR3 reads CASSQGLAGDSTDTQYF. The CDR3 bases are TGCGCCAGCAGCCAGGGGCTAGCGGGGGATAGCACAGATACGCAGTATTTT.

The V call is TRBV20-1, the J call TRBJ2-1; D gene unclear. Between the trimmed V and J ends, which lost 3 bases and 5 bases, there was a span of 8 bases. CDR3 length: 12 residues. Germline V CDR1 and CDR2: DFQATT, SNEGSKA (reference sequence). This CDR3 reads CSASYPNNEQFF. DNA for the CDR3: TGCAGTGCTAGCTACCCTAACAATGAGCAGTTCTTC.

The V and J genes are TRBV6-5 and TRBJ2-3; 13 bases fit TRBD2. This CDR3 is built from 18 residues. The germline gives CDR1 MNHEY, CDR2 SVGAGI. The V gene end was trimmed by 4 bases and the J gene end by 6 bases; junction bases not matched to a gene: 13. In DNA, the CDR3 is TGTGCCAGCAGTTCCTATCAACTAGCGGGGGGGCAAGTTGATACGCAGTATTTT. It yields the protein CASSSYQLAGGQVDTQYF.

V usage is TRBV29-1 and J usage is TRBJ2-1; the match to TRBD2 covers 9 bases. The CDR3 consists of 15 residues. Germline CDR1 is SQVTM and CDR2 is ANQGSEA. V gave up 7 bases and J gave up 7 bases; unmatched junction bases: 14. The CDR3 bases are TGCAGCGCCATCCGGAGCGGGGGGCTGTATAATGAGCAGTTCTTC. This sequence encodes CSAIRSGGLYNEQFF.

The chain links TRBV4-3 to TRBJ2-6; D may be TRBD1 (6 bases). The CDR3 has 16 amino acids. CDR1 and CDR2 (germline): LGHNA, YSLEER. V gave up 8 bases and J gave up 0 bases, with 14 bases separating them. The DNA of the CDR3 is TGCGCCAGCCAACCGGGACACCTCTCTGGGGCCAACGTCCTGACTTTC. This codes for CASQPGHLSGANVLTF.

The chain couples TRBV20-1 to TRBJ1-2; the match to TRBD1 covers 9 bases. Germline V gives CDR1 DFQATT, CDR2 SNEGSKA (reference sequence). The CDR3 consists of 15 residues. V shed 6 bases, J shed 3 bases, and the junction held 11 bases outside the gene matches. CDR3: CSAPPGGTGYYGYTF. The CDR3, as DNA: TGCAGTGCCCCCCCCGGCGGGACAGGGTACTATGGCTACACCTTC.

This clonotype has a count of ten or more. The chain employs TRBV6-2 or TRBV6-3 and TRBJ2-6, with a tentative D call TRBD2 (5 bases). Trimming left V 4 bases short and J 2 bases short, with 12 bases between. The V gene's germline CDR1 is MNHEY and CDR2 SVGEGT. The CDR3 length is 16 residues. The CDR3 bases are TGTGCCAGCAGTTCCGCTCCCGGGGCTGGGGCCAACGTCCTGACTTTC. Its protein is CASSSAPGAGANVLTF.

This clonotype was seen only a few times. The chain links TRBV5-1 to TRBJ2-1; weak D call: TRBD1 (6 bases). Germline CDR1 and CDR2: SGHRS and YFSETQ. Trimming shortened V by 4 bases and J by 6 bases, and 23 bases separated the two germline ends. The CDR3 contains 17 residues. The CDR3 region is CASSRTPGHSFFNEQFF. As DNA, the CDR3 is TGCGCCAGCAGCCGCACACCGGGACATAGCTTTTTCAATGAGCAGTTCTTC.

This sequence joins TRBV9 and TRBJ2-1, with 7 bases fitting TRBD1. This CDR3 is built from 16 residues. J gave up 4 bases and V 3 bases, and 10 bases lay outside the gene matches. Germline-derived CDR1 and CDR2 are SGDLS and YYNGEE. The CDR3 region is CASSDKAQGSYNEQFF. DNA of the CDR3: TGTGCCAGCAGCGACAAGGCACAGGGGTCATACAATGAGCAGTTCTTC.

The rearrangement uses TRBV7-2 and TRBJ2-3; TRBD2 agrees at 9 bases. The CDR3 spans 18 residues. The V gene end was trimmed by 7 bases and the J gene end by 2 bases; junction bases not matched to a gene: 16. Germline CDR1 is SGHTA and CDR2 is FQGNSA. The CDR3 coding sequence is TGTGCCAGCAACCGGGGGCTAGCGGGGAGGCTATCCACAGATACGCAGTATTTT. The encoded protein is CASNRGLAGRLSTDTQYF. Full variable domain (missing parts from reference TRBV7-2 and TRBJ2-3): GAGVSQSPSNKVTEKGKDVELRCDPISGHTALYWYRQSLGQGLEFLIYFQGNSAPDKSGLPSDRFSAERTGGSVSTLTIQRTQQEDSAVYLCASNRGLAGRLSTDTQYFGPGTRLTVL.

The chain has TRBV2 and TRBJ2-4, with 10 nucleotides matching TRBD1. J was trimmed by 13 bases and V by 7 bases; bases with no gene match: 16. The germline CDR1 and CDR2 sequences are SNHLY and FYNNEI. The CDR3 runs to 15 residues. CDR3 bases: TGTGCCAGCATCGGACAGGGGGGATGGCCCGGGGAGCAGTACTTC. Amino acids: CASIGQGGWPGEQYF.

The genes are TRBV11-2 and TRBJ2-3; the D is unclear. Germline CDR1 reads SGHAT; CDR2 reads FQNNGV. Trimming removed 3 bases at V and 0 bases at J, with 7 bases between. The CDR3 sequence is 14 residues long. The CDR3 protein is CASSFAVSTDTQYF. The CDR3 DNA reads as TGTGCCAGCAGCTTTGCAGTTAGCACAGATACGCAGTATTTT.

In its sample, this clonotype was seen many times. The chain joins TRBV25-1 to TRBJ2-5; 9 nucleotides line up with TRBD2. With V trimmed by 3 bases and J by 3 bases, 8 bases remained unmatched. The CDR3 totals 16 residues. The germline V gene has CDR1 MGHDK and CDR2 SYGVNS. CDR3 sequence reads: CASSDRPGLAEETQYF. CDR3 coding DNA: TGTGCCAGCAGTGATCGACCGGGACTAGCTGAAGAGACCCAGTACTTC.